This is a list of T cell receptor beta chains from one sample in a study of T-cell reconstitution after alpha-beta-depleted transplantation in children. TCRdb reprocessed the PCR reads via MiXCR and lists one record per CDR3 protein. Counted here are 250,000 to 300,000 distinct CDR3 sequences, around a tenth occurring once; the ten biggest clones make up around 7.5%. Sequenced material: PBMCs, taken before TCRalphabeta/CD19-depleted stem cell transplant. These receptors all stem from a boy under three years old with acute myeloid leukemia, due to receive a stem cell transplant. Both conserved end residues are part of each CDR3. Each record gives: V gene, D gene, J gene, clone size, CDR3 DNA, CDR3 protein. D genes are given only for firm matches. Rows give clone size only sometimes, using once, few, many, or a class for an expanded clone.

>TRBV5-1|.|TRBJ2-1|many
TGCGCCAGCAGCGGCAGGGTGACTGAGCAGTTCTTC
CASSGRVTEQFF
>TRBV6-5|.|TRBJ1-5|.
TGTGCCAGCAGTTACTCTGCGGGGCTAGTACAGCCCCAGCATTTT
CASSYSAGLVQPQHF
>TRBV7-9|.|TRBJ2-7|many
TGTGCCAGCAGCTTCGGAGTCGGACAGACCTACGAGCAGTACTTC
CASSFGVGQTYEQYF
>TRBV5-1|TRBD2|TRBJ2-5|many
TGCGCCAGCAGCACCGGACTAGCGGGAGATGTGGAGACCCAGTACTTC
CASSTGLAGDVETQYF
>TRBV7-9|.|TRBJ1-1|many
TGTGCCAGCAGCTTAGGATCAGGGCCTGAAGCTTTCTTT
CASSLGSGPEAFF
>TRBV27|.|TRBJ2-1|many
TGTGCCAGCAGTTACCAGGGGCCCTACAATGAGCAGTTCTTC
CASSYQGPYNEQFF
>TRBV7-2|TRBD1|TRBJ1-5|many
TGTGCCAGCAGCTTAGTTATCGGACAGGGTAATCAGCCCCAGCATTTT
CASSLVIGQGNQPQHF
>TRBV20-1|.|TRBJ1-1|many
TGCAGTGCTAGAGTAATTAGGACAGCGAACATGAACACTGAAGCTTTCTTT
CSARVIRTANMNTEAFF
>TRBV5-1|.|TRBJ2-3|many
TGCGCCAGCAGCCCGAAGGTTCAAACTAGCACAGATACGCAGTATTTT
CASSPKVQTSTDTQYF
>TRBV5-1|.|TRBJ2-5|many
TGCGCCAGCAGCTCAGGTACCTCAGGGACCCAGTACTTC
CASSSGTSGTQYF
>TRBV5-4|.|TRBJ1-1|many
TGTGCCAGCAGCTTGGGGAGGGACGGAGCTTTCTTT
CASSLGRDGAFF
>TRBV11-2|.|TRBJ2-7|many
TGTTCCAGCAGCTTAGAGGGGGCCTACGAGCAGTACTTC
CSSSLEGAYEQYF
>TRBV9|.|TRBJ2-5|many
TGTGCCAGCAGCGTAAGCACAGCGCAAGAGACCCAGTACTTC
CASSVSTAQETQYF
>TRBV21-1|.|TRBJ2-7|many
TGTGCCAGCAGCAAAAGCGGGTCCCGCTCCTACGAGCAGTACTTC
CASSKSGSRSYEQYF
>TRBV7-8|.|TRBJ2-6|many
TGTGCCAGCAGCTTAGTGCGACCGAACTCTGGGGCCAACGTCCTGACTTTC
CASSLVRPNSGANVLTF
>TRBV6-5|.|TRBJ2-5|many
TGTGCCAGCAGTTACTCCGACCGACAGGGAGGAGAGACCCAGTACTTC
CASSYSDRQGGETQYF
>TRBV4-1|.|TRBJ2-5|few
TGCGCCAGCAGCCAAGATGCTCTAGGGGAGACCCAGTACTTC
CASSQDALGETQYF
>TRBV30|.|TRBJ2-1|.
TGTGCCTGGAGTGTAAACGGGGGACGGAATGAGCAGTTCTTC
CAWSVNGGRNEQFF
>TRBV12-3/TRBV12-4|.|TRBJ2-3|many
TGTGCCAGCAGTTTGGCCAGAAATACGCAGTATTTT
CASSLARNTQYF
>TRBV5-1|.|TRBJ2-7|.
TGCGCCAGCAGCGTTACCCCTTGGGAGGAGCAGTACTTC
CASSVTPWEEQYF
>TRBV24-1|.|TRBJ2-3|many
TGTGCCACCAGTGACGACAGCACAGATACGCAGTATTTT
CATSDDSTDTQYF
>TRBV12-3/TRBV12-4|.|TRBJ1-1|many
TGTGCCAGCAGGGCAGGGTTCACTGAAGCTTTCTTT
CASRAGFTEAFF
>TRBV12-3/TRBV12-4|.|TRBJ1-1|many
TGTGCCAGCAGCTTTATACAGGAAGGAGCTTTCTTT
CASSFIQEGAFF
>TRBV2|.|TRBJ2-3|many
TGTGCCAGCAGTGAGGAGCGCAGGGTCGCAACAGATACGCAGTATTTT
CASSEERRVATDTQYF
>TRBV6-1|.|TRBJ1-4|many
TGTGCCAGCAGTGCACGGACGGTTACTAATGAAAAACTGTTTTTT
CASSARTVTNEKLFF
>TRBV29-1|TRBD1|TRBJ1-4|many
TGCAGCGCCTCCCGGGACAGGGGCATCCCAACTAATGAAAAACTGTTTTTT
CSASRDRGIPTNEKLFF
>TRBV7-3|.|TRBJ2-7|many
TGTGCCAGCAGCTTAGCCCGGGACTACGAGCAGTACTTC
CASSLARDYEQYF
>TRBV7-9|TRBD1|TRBJ1-4|.
TGTGCCAGCAGTGGGGGGACAGGGACAGAAAAACTGTTTTTT
CASSGGTGTEKLFF
>TRBV7-2|TRBD2|TRBJ2-1|many
TGTGCCAGCAGCTCCCTCGGACTAGCGGGGGGTTGGGAGCAGTTCTTC
CASSSLGLAGGWEQFF
>TRBV4-3|TRBD2|TRBJ2-7|many
TGCGCCAGCAGCCAAGACTCTAGCGGAGCCTCCTACGAGCAGTACTTC
CASSQDSSGASYEQYF
>TRBV20-1|.|TRBJ2-1|many
TGCAGTGCTAGAGATGCAGCGGGTATTCCTTACAATGAGCAGTTCTTC
CSARDAAGIPYNEQFF
>TRBV5-1|TRBD2|TRBJ2-5|many
TGCGCCAGCAGCTTCTCCCGGGAGGGGGAGACCCAGTACTTC
CASSFSREGETQYF
>TRBV29-1|.|TRBJ2-2|many
TGCAGCGTTGGGACGGGCCTCAACACCGGGGAGCTGTTTTTT
CSVGTGLNTGELFF
>TRBV24-1|.|TRBJ2-2|many
TGTGCCACCAGTGACCCTAACAGGGTGCACACCGGGGAGCTGTTTTTT
CATSDPNRVHTGELFF
>TRBV12-3/TRBV12-4|.|TRBJ2-7|many
TGTGCCAGCACTACATCTACTAGACCTCCCTACGAGCAGTACTTC
CASTTSTRPPYEQYF